This TCR beta chain is drawn from a study of human T cells and chemical hapten exposure. Germline loops: CDR1 SGHKS, CDR2 YYEKEE (reference sequence). The CDR3 is 15 amino acids. TCRdb fed the RACE reads into MiXCR, producing one record per CDR3 protein. The sample has fewer than 90,000 distinct CDR3 sequences, less than 8% seen once. Described time point: patch test 2, 6 weeks after DPC sensitization. Treatment specified: therapeutic diphenylcyclopropenone sensitization with weekly scalp DPC. Blood draws came first, before each patch test. Comment on this clonotype: One end of the junction varies from germline; a read error may be responsible.

The source is a woman under 40 with alopecia areata. Some clones in this sample may be carry-over from other donors' samples. The material was whole blood, obtained in connection with sensitization to the hapten diphenylcyclopropenone (DPC). This chain links TRBV5-5 with TRBJ1-5, with D possibly matching TRBD1 (5 bases). This CDR3 is CASSQAGSPKQPQNF. CDR3 sequence (DNA): TGTGCCAGCAGCCAAGCAGGGTCCCCTAAACAGCCCCAGAATTTT.